What follows are 2 T cell receptor beta chains derived from one specimen sequenced in a study of radiation and T cells in renal cell carcinoma. Documented time point: blood 2 weeks post-SBRT. Treatment defined: 15 Gy SBRT to primary tumor, nephrectomy 4 weeks later. Produced via immunoSEQ multiplex PCR; TCRdb's table is partial and in-frame only. The sample lists some 120,000 clones, 70% to 90% occurring once. The material sequenced was blood, taken from a patient whose treatment included radiotherapy and nephrectomy. Receptors originate from a woman aged 70-85 years with renal cell carcinoma.

The V and J genes are TRBV23-1 and TRBJ1-5; TRBD1 matches at 11 bases. TRBV23-1 is placed among ORFs of uncertain function. J was trimmed by 6 bases and V by 8 bases; bases with no gene match: 15. The CDR3 totals 17 residues. This CDR3 reads CASPQPGQGGFSQPQHF. The CDR3 DNA reads as TGCGCCAGCCCCCAGCCGGGACAGGGGGGGTTTAGTCAGCCCCAGCATTTT.

The genes are TRBV7-2 and TRBJ1-4; 7 bases line up with TRBD1. The CDR3 consists of 15 residues. CDR1 and CDR2 from the germline V gene are SGHTA and FQGNSA. V lost 5 bases and J lost 3; bases outside the gene matches: 6. Here the CDR3 reads CASSAYRGANEKLFF. The CDR3 bases are TGTGCCAGCAGCGCCTACAGGGGCGCTAATGAAAAACTGTTTTTT.